This TCR beta chain was identified during a study of beta chain features in type 1 diabetes. All of the isolated RNA was reverse transcribed, so expressed TCRB transcripts were sequenced. TCRdb keeps only in-frame clones here, not all; method: immunoSEQ multiplex PCR. The sample includes approximately 150,000 clones, roughly 10% of them seen just once. The CDR3 contains 15 residues. V lost 3 bases to trimming and J lost 1 base; unmatched junction nucleotides: 5. The germline V gene has CDR1 SGHRS and CDR2 YFSETQ. A note on this clone: Its antigen is unidentified.

General study results and limits: Amplification by PCR could prefer shorter templates, with the same effect in patients and controls. All four CD4+ subsets of Type 1 diabetes patients contained TCRB CDR3s that were moderately but significantly shorter.

Sequencing was performed on central memory CD4+ T cells from blood. The source of this sequence is a man aged 30 to 39 with type 1 diabetes. J is TRBJ2-7 and V is TRBV5-1; 9 nucleotides agree with TRBD1. The CDR3 sequence: CASSSGTGTSYEQYF. The CDR3 nucleotides are TGCGCCAGCAGCTCCGGGACAGGGACTTCCTACGAGCAGTACTTC.